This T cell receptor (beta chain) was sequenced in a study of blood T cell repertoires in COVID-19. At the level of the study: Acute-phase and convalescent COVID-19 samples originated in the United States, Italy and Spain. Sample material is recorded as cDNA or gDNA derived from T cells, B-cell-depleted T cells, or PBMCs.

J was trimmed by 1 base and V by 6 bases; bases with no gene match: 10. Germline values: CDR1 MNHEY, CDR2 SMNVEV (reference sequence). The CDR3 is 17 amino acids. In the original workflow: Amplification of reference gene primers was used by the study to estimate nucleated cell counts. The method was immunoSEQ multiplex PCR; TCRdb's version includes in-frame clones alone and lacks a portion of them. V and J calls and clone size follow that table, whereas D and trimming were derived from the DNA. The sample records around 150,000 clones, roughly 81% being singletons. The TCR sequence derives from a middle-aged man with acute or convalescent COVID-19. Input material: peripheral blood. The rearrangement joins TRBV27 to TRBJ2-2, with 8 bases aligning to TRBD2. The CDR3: CASRDLGSGGNTGELFF. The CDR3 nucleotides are TGTGCCAGCAGGGACCTGGGAAGCGGGGGGAACACCGGGGAGCTGTTTTTT.